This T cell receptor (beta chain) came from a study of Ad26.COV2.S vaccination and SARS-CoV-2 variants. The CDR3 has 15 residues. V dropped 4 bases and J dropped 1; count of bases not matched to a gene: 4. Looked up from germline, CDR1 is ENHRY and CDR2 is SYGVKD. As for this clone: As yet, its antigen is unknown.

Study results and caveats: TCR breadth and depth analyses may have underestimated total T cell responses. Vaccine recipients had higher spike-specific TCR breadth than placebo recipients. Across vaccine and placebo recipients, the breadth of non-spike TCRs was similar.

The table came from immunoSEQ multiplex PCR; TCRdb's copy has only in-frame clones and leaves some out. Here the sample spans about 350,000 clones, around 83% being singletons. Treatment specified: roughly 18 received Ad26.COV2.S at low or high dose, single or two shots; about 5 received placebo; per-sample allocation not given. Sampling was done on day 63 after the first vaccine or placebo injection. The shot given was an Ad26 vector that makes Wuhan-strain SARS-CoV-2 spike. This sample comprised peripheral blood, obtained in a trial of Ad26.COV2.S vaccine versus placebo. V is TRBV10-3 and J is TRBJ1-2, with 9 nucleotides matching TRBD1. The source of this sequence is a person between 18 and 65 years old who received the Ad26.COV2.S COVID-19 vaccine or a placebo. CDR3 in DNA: TGTGCCATCAGTGCGGGACAGGGAAATAACTATGGCTACACCTTC. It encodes CAISAGQGNNYGYTF.